The clone carrying this T cell receptor beta chain was detected many times. Its antigen is undetermined. The data derive from a study of T cell repertoires in cytomegalovirus infection. Study at large: It was the public TCR beta signatures that indicated both CMV infection and matching HLA type.

CDR1 is SEHNR, CDR2 FQNEAQ, per germline (reference sequence). CDR3 length: 16 amino acids. Trimming took off 3 bases at V and 4 bases at J, with 15 bases between the two ends. TCRdb redid the calling of the reads with MiXCR, one entry per CDR3 protein. The data contain 200,000 or so distinct CDR3 sequences, approximately 20% of them singletons. Findings and caveats of the study: Cumulative frequency (of public TCR beta family members) identified carriers of CMV plus the relevant HLA. Predominance within the ex vivo response was attributable to HLA-C-restricted CMV-specific TCR beta clonotypes.

The rearrangement joins TRBV7-9 to TRBJ2-2; D is possibly TRBD2 (5 bases). The sequencing input was PBMCs. The clonotype comes from a human donor in good health (CMV status not recorded). Some clones in this sample may be carry-over from other donors' samples. In DNA, the CDR3 is TGTGCCAGCAGCTTCATCTACGGGGAAAGCACCGGGGAGCTGTTTTTT. Translation gives CASSFIYGESTGELFF.